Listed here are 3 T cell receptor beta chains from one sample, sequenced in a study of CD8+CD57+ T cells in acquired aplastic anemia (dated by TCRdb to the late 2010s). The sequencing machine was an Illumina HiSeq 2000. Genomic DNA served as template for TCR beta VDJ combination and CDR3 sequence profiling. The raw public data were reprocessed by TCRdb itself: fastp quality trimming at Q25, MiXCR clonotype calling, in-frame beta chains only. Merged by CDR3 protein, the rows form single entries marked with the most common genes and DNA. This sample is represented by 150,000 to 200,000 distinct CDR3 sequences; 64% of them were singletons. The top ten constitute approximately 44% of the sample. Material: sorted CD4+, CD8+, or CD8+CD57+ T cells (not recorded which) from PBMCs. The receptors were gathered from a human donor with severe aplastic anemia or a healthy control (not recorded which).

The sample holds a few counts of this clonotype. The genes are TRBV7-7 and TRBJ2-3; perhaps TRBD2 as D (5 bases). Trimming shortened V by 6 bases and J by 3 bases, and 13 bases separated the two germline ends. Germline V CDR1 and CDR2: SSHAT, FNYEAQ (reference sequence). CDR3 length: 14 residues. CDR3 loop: CASSSGRGTDTQYF. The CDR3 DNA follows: TGTGCCAGCAGTTCCGGCCGGGGAACAGATACGCAGTATTTT. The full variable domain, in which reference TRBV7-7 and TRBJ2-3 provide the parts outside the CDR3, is GAGVSQSPRYKVTKRGQDVTLRCDPISSHATLYWYQQALGQGPEFLTYFNYEAQPDKSGLPSDRFSAERPEGSISTLTIQRTEQRDSAMYRCASSSGRGTDTQYFGPGTRLTVL.

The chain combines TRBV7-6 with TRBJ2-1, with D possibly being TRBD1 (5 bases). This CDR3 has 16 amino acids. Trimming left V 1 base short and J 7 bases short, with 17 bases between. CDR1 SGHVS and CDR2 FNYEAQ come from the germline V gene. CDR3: CASSLGGDSLLNEQFF. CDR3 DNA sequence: TGTGCCAGCAGCTTAGGCGGCGACAGCTTGCTTAATGAGCAGTTCTTC.

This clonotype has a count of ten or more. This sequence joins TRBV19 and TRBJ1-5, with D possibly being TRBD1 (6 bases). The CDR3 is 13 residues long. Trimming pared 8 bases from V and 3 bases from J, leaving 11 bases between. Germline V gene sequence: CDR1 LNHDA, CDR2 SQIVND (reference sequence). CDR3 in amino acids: CASGQGPNQPQHF. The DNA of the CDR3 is TGTGCCAGTGGGCAGGGGCCCAATCAGCCCCAGCATTTT.